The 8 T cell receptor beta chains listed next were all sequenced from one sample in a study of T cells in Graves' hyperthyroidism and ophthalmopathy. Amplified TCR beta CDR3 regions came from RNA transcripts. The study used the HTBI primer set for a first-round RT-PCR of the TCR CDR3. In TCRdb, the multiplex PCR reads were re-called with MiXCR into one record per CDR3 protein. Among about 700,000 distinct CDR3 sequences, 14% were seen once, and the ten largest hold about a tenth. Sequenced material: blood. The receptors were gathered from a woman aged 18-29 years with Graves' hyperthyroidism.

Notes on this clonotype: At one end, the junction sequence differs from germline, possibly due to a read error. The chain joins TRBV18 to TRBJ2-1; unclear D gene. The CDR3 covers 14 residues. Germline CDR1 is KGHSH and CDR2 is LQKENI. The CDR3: CVSSPDQIPGEQFF. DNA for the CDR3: TGTGTCAGCTCACCGGACCAGATCCCGGGTGAGCAGTTCTTC.

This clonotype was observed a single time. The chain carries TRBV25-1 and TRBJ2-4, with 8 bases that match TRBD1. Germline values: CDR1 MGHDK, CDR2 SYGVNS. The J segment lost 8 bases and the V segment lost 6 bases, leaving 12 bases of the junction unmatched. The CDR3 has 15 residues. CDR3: CASSQIDRGRYIQYF. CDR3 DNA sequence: TGTGCCAGCAGCCAAATAGACAGGGGAAGATACATTCAGTACTTC.

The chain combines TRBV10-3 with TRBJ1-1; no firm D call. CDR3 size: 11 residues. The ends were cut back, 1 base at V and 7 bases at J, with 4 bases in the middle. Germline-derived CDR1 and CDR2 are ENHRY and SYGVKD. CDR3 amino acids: CAISEYDEAFF. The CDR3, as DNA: TGTGCCATCAGTGAGTACGATGAAGCTTTCTTT.

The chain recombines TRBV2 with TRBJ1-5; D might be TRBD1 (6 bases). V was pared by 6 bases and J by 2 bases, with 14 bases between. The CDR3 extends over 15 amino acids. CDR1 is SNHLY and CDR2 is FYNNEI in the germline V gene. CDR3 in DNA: TGTGCCAGCAGGCGGGGGCTGAGCGGCAATCAGCCCCAGCATTTT. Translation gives CASRRGLSGNQPQHF.

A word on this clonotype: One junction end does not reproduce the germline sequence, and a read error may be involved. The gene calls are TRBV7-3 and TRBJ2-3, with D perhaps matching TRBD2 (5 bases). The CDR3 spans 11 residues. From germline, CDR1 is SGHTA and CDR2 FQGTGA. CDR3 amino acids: CVSSGGDTQYF. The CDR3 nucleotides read TGTGTCAGCAGCGGAGGAGATACGCAGTATTTT.

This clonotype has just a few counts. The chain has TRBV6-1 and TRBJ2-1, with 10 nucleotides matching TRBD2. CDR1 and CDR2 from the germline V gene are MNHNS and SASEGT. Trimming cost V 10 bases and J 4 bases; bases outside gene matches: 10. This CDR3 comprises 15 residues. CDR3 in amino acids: CATAGGPRMYNEQFF. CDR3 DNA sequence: TGTGCCACAGCGGGAGGGCCTCGGATGTACAATGAGCAGTTCTTC.

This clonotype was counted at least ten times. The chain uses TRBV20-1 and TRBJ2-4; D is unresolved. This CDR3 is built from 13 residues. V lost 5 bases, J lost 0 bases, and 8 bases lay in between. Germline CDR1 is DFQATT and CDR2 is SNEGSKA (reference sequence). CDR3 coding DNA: TGCAGTGCTGCCACCTTAGCCAAAAACATTCAGTACTTC. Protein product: CSAATLAKNIQYF.

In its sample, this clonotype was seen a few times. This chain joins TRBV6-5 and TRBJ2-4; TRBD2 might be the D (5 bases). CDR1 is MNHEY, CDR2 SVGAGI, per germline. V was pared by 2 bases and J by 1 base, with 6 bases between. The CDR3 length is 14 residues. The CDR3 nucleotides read TGTGCCAGCAGTTACCCGGGGGCCAAAAACATTCAGTACTTC. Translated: CASSYPGAKNIQYF.